This entry describes one T cell receptor (beta chain). The sample comes from a study of glioma-infiltrating T cells after dendritic cell vaccination. Overall study context: Glioblastoma patients came from Phase I and II dendritic cell vaccination trials.

The CDR3 runs 15 residues. The germline CDR1 and CDR2 sequences are MNHEY and SVGAGI. Trimming took off 3 bases at V and 3 bases at J, with 14 bases between the two ends. The immunoSEQ assay amplified TCRB CDR3 from up to roughly 2 ug DNA. Some clones are missing from TCRdb's copy, which holds only in-frame ones; the method was immunoSEQ multiplex PCR. The data show 80,000 to 100,000 clones, approximately 80% seen once. PBMC sampling occurred before vaccination, two weeks after the third dose, and at progression. The sequence derives from a human donor with glioblastoma. This sequence joins TRBV6-5 and TRBJ1-2; possibly TRBD1 for D (5 bases). Source: blood, taken before dendritic cell vaccination. This CDR3 reads CASSYLTGAHYGYTF. CDR3 nucleotide sequence: TGTGCCAGCAGTTATTTAACAGGAGCCCACTATGGCTACACCTTC.